The 29 T cell receptor beta chains below were found in one sample sequenced in a study of beta chain features in type 1 diabetes (dated 2018 in TCRdb). These receptors have no identified antigens. The method was the immunoSEQ multiplex PCR assay. The High Capacity cDNA Reverse Transcription Kit was used to reverse transcribe all of the isolated RNA, meaning that expressed TCRB transcripts were what got sequenced. TCRdb holds this immuneACCESS table with in-frame rearrangements only. Some clones are missing; in checked studies, unresolved V genes explain under half, and the rest has no known cause. The sample table records 550,000 to 850,000 clones; roughly 13% of these occur just once. Approximately 0.022% of the sample is held by the ten biggest clonotypes. Overall study outcomes, separate from this receptor: Type 1 diabetes patients showed a moderate but significant shortening of TCRB CDR3 length in all four CD4+ subsets.

The source material was naive CD4+ T cells from blood. The sample's cell subset or site label, decoded: true naive CD4+ T cells. These receptors were collected from a man younger than 35 with type 1 diabetes.

This clone was detected a few times. V is TRBV7-8 and J is TRBJ1-5; 9 nucleotides match TRBD1. Trimming cost V 3 bases and J 5 bases; bases outside gene matches: 2. Per the germline V gene, CDR1 is SGHVS and CDR2 is FQNEAQ. This CDR3 region has 14 residues. Here the CDR3 DNA reads TGTGCCAGCAGCTTGACAGGGGGGGATCAGCCCCAGCATTTT. Translation gives CASSLTGGDQPQHF.

The chain combines TRBV10-3 with TRBJ2-2; D gene ambiguous. Germline values: CDR1 ENHRY, CDR2 SYGVKD. With 0 bases removed from V and 7 bases from J, the gap between germline ends came to 12 bases. The CDR3 has 15 amino acids. This chain's CDR3 is CAISESGDASGELFF. The DNA of the CDR3 is TGTGCCATCAGTGAGTCTGGGGATGCCAGCGGGGAGCTGTTTTTT.

The gene calls are TRBV15 and TRBJ2-5; TRBD1 or TRBD2 may be the D gene (5 bases each). Germline V gives CDR1 LNHNV, CDR2 YYDKDF (reference sequence). The CDR3 runs to 15 residues. Trimming pared 1 base from V and 2 bases from J, leaving 11 bases between. The CDR3 bases are TGTGCCACCAGCAGAGCTAGCAAGGGGCAAGAGACCCAGTACTTC. It yields the protein CATSRASKGQETQYF.

This chain joins TRBV4-1 and TRBJ2-6, with D maybe TRBD1 (6 bases). Trimming shortened V by 0 bases and J by 2 bases, and 17 bases separated the two germline ends. CDR1 and CDR2 (germline): MGHRA, YSYEKL. The CDR3 loop spans 19 amino acids. Here the CDR3 DNA reads TGCGCCAGCAGCCAAGATAGGTCCGGGACATCTCCTGGGGCCAACGTCCTGACTTTC. This sequence encodes CASSQDRSGTSPGANVLTF.

This chain connects TRBV28 to TRBJ1-1; D gene ambiguous. The CDR3 is 15 residues long. The V and J ends lost 5 bases and 0 bases respectively, with 13 bases between them. The V gene's germline CDR1 is MDHEN and CDR2 SYDVKM. CDR3 sequence: CASSLQTHMNTEAFF. The CDR3, as DNA: TGTGCCAGCAGTCTACAAACCCATATGAACACTGAAGCTTTCTTT.

In this sample, this clone turned up a few times. The gene calls are TRBV29-1 and TRBJ2-3; 7 bases line up with TRBD2. V trimming: 6 bases; J trimming: 2 bases; junction bases outside the gene matches: 8. CDR1 and CDR2 from the germline V gene are SQVTM and ANQGSEA. The CDR3 loop spans 14 amino acids. The CDR3: CSVESGKNTDTQYF. The CDR3 region has the DNA TGCAGCGTGGAAAGCGGGAAGAACACAGATACGCAGTATTTT.

The chain links TRBV27 to TRBJ1-1, with 8 bases that match TRBD1. V was clipped by 3 bases and J by 4 bases; unmatched bases: 7. The CDR3 loop spans 15 amino acids. The germline V gene has CDR1 MNHEY and CDR2 SMNVEV (reference sequence). The CDR3 reads CASSFETGVLTEAFF. The CDR3 coding sequence is TGTGCCAGCAGTTTCGAGACAGGGGTCCTCACTGAAGCTTTCTTT.

This clone was seen a few times. The same CDR3 arises from other DNA sequences in this sample as well. J is TRBJ2-3 and V is TRBV30, with D perhaps matching TRBD1 (6 bases). The CDR3 has 12 residues. Per the germline V gene, CDR1 is GTSNPN and CDR2 is SVGIG (reference sequence). Deletions cut 4 bases from V and 1 base from J, with 6 bases between. The CDR3: CAWTGGTDTQYF. DNA for the CDR3: TGTGCCTGGACAGGGGGCACAGATACGCAGTATTTT.

This clone was counted a few times. This sequence joins TRBV9 and TRBJ1-6; D not certain. The V end lost 0 bases, the J end lost 10 bases, and 11 bases lay between the germline ends. This CDR3 contains 14 residues. Germline lookup yields CDR1 SGDLS and CDR2 YYNGEE. CDR3 sequence reads: CASSVGQTLSPLHF. DNA for the CDR3: TGTGCCAGCAGCGTAGGGCAGACCCTCTCACCCCTCCACTTT.

This clone was detected a few times. The V and J genes are TRBV11-2 and TRBJ1-1; a possible D gene is TRBD1 (6 bases). The CDR3 has 16 residues. V was cut by 5 bases and J by 1 base, with 17 bases left in between. Germline V gives CDR1 SGHAT, CDR2 FQNNGV. CDR3: CASSLRDIRSNTEAFF. The CDR3 bases are TGTGCCAGCAGCCTCCGGGACATCCGTTCGAACACTGAAGCTTTCTTT.

J is TRBJ2-1 and V is TRBV7-9; a weak D match, TRBD2 (5 bases). This CDR3 has 13 amino acids. With 8 bases removed from V and 6 bases from J, the gap between germline ends came to 14 bases. The germline V gene has CDR1 SEHNR and CDR2 FQNEAQ (reference sequence). The CDR3 nucleotides read TGTGCCAGCCGGCTGGAGGTCATCAATGAGCAGTTCTTC. The encoded protein is CASRLEVINEQFF.

This clone occurred a few times. The chain combines TRBV6-4 with TRBJ1-1; D may be TRBD1 (6 bases). Germline CDR1 reads MRHNA; CDR2 reads SNTAGT. Trimming removed 4 bases at V and 1 base at J, with 10 bases between. The CDR3 runs 14 residues. The CDR3 nucleotides are TGTGCCAGCAGTGCTCAGGGGACGAACACTGAAGCTTTCTTT. Its protein product is CASSAQGTNTEAFF.

For this clone: Other DNA sequences from this sample encode an identical CDR3 as well. The J gene is TRBJ1-5, the V gene TRBV14; maybe TRBD1 (5 bases). Germline V gene lookup returns CDR1 SGHDN and CDR2 FVKESK. The V end lost 3 bases, the J end lost 4 bases, and 10 bases lay between the germline ends. The CDR3 length is 14 residues. The CDR3 loop is CASSQAGLNQPQHF. In DNA form, the CDR3 reads TGTGCCAGCAGCCAGGCAGGGCTAAATCAGCCCCAGCATTTT.

The chain uses TRBV4-1 and TRBJ1-5; D gene unclear. The germline gives CDR1 MGHRA, CDR2 YSYEKL. This CDR3 contains 14 residues. Trimming cost V 4 bases and J 0 bases, with 7 bases left between them. CDR3 DNA sequence: TGCGCCAGCAGCCCCCAGATTAGCAATCAGCCCCAGCATTTT. Amino acids: CASSPQISNQPQHF.

The CDR3 DNA sequence: TGTGCCAGCAGTTATGGGGACGAGACCGGGGAGCTGTTTTTT. It translates to CASSYGDETGELFF. This chain joins TRBV6-5 and TRBJ2-2; D possibly uses TRBD1 or TRBD2 (5 bases each). The CDR3 spans 14 residues. Looked up from germline, CDR1 is MNHEY and CDR2 is SVGAGI. Trimming took 3 bases from V and 5 from J, leaving 10 bases between them.

Only a few counts were recorded for this clone. CDR3 protein: CASSPNPSYEQFF. CDR3 bases: TGTGCCAGCAGCCCCAACCCAAGTTACGAGCAGTTCTTC. The V gene is TRBV13, the J gene TRBJ2-1; no clear D gene. CDR3 size: 13 residues. V was cut by 5 bases and J by 10 bases, with 15 bases left in between. Germline-derived CDR1 and CDR2 are PRHDT and FYEKMQ (reference sequence).

This clone was observed a handful of times. The V call is TRBV6-1, the J call TRBJ1-1; TRBD1 aligns across 7 bases. J was trimmed by 3 bases and V by 4 bases; bases with no gene match: 5. The CDR3 covers 14 residues. Germline assignment: CDR1 MNHNS and CDR2 SASEGT. The CDR3 DNA reads as TGTGCCAGCAGTGTGACAGGGCCGGACACTGAAGCTTTCTTT. This encodes CASSVTGPDTEAFF.

V and J are TRBV6-6 and TRBJ1-1, with D possibly TRBD1 on 5 matching bases. V was trimmed by 5 bases and J by 9 bases, leaving 19 bases between them. CDR3 length: 14 residues. In germline, CDR1 is MNHNY, CDR2 SVGAGI (reference sequence). CDR3 nucleotides: TGTGCCAGCAGTGACACCCCGGGGGAGGAGAAAGCTTTCTTT. This sequence encodes CASSDTPGEEKAFF.

This clone turned up a few times. The rearrangement joins TRBV7-2 to TRBJ1-3, with 8 bases identical to TRBD1. J gave up 4 bases and V 4 bases, and 6 bases lay outside the gene matches. The CDR3 contains 15 residues. The V gene's germline CDR1 is SGHTA and CDR2 FQGNSA. The CDR3: CASSYRTGTGNTIYF. CDR3 nucleotides: TGTGCCAGCAGCTATAGGACAGGGACGGGAAACACCATATATTTT.

This clone came up a few times. V and J are TRBV18 and TRBJ1-6, with 8 bases matching TRBD1. V was pared by 3 bases and J by 8 bases, with 6 bases of the junction left unmatched. Germline CDR1 is KGHSH and CDR2 is LQKENI. The CDR3 is 15 residues long. This CDR3 is CASSPPHRGDSPLHF. The CDR3 region has the DNA TGTGCCAGCTCACCCCCCCACAGGGGGGATTCACCCCTCCACTTT.

The chain recombines TRBV13 with TRBJ1-2; maybe TRBD1 (6 bases). The CDR3 runs 14 residues. V dropped 1 base and J dropped 3 bases, with 9 bases sitting between them. Germline V CDR1 and CDR2: PRHDT, FYEKMQ (reference sequence). The CDR3 DNA reads TGTGCCAGCAGCTTAGTGGGGGCGGACTATGGCTACACCTTC. This codes for CASSLVGADYGYTF.

V gene TRBV15 combines with J gene TRBJ1-5; D is ambiguous. V gave up 3 bases and J gave up 0 bases, with 12 bases separating them. Germline V lookup: CDR1 LNHNV, CDR2 YYDKDF (reference sequence). This CDR3 contains 16 residues. In DNA, the CDR3 is TGTGCCACCAGCAGTCGGGAGTTGCTTAGCAATCAGCCCCAGCATTTT. It yields the protein CATSSRELLSNQPQHF.

This clone was recorded a few times. The chain carries TRBV4-1 and TRBJ2-7; 7 nucleotides agree with TRBD1. The V gene's germline CDR1 is MGHRA and CDR2 YSYEKL. The CDR3 length is 16 residues. Trimming cost V 0 bases and J 4 bases; bases outside gene matches: 9. DNA of the CDR3: TGCGCCAGCAGCCAAGATCTAGGGACAGCACTATACGAGCAGTACTTC. It translates to CASSQDLGTALYEQYF.

The chain is built from TRBV13 and TRBJ2-5; TRBD2 agrees at 11 bases. The CDR3 extends over 17 amino acids. The trim removed 6 bases at V and 5 bases at J, leaving 14 bases unmatched. CDR1 is PRHDT, CDR2 FYEKMQ, per germline (reference sequence). In DNA, the CDR3 is TGTGCCAGCAGTCCTGCCCAACTAGCGGGGGCCGGGGAGACCCAGTACTTC. Its translation is CASSPAQLAGAGETQYF.

This clone was observed a few times. The V call is TRBV2, the J call TRBJ2-2, with 7 bases aligning to TRBD1. Germline values: CDR1 SNHLY, CDR2 FYNNEI. There are 13 residues in the CDR3. V lost 6 bases and J lost 8; bases outside the gene matches: 6. Here the CDR3 DNA reads TGTGCCAGCAGCGGGGACAGCCTAGGGGAGCTGTTTTTT. It is translated as CASSGDSLGELFF.

The chain carries TRBV7-3 and TRBJ1-1; D call uncertain. Germline CDR1 reads SGHTA; CDR2 reads FQGTGA. Trimming cost V 2 bases and J 1 base, with 5 bases left between them. The CDR3 consists of 13 residues. CDR3 in DNA: TGTGCCAGCAGCTTACGTTCGAACACTGAAGCTTTCTTT. Its translation is CASSLRSNTEAFF.

The chain uses TRBV2 and TRBJ1-4, with D unresolved. The CDR3 totals 14 residues. Germline assignment: CDR1 SNHLY and CDR2 FYNNEI. The germline V and J ends were trimmed by 6 bases and 8 bases, with 16 bases remaining between them. The CDR3, as DNA: TGTGCCAGCAGAGTCGAGGTCCTGGGGGAAAAACTGTTTTTT. Amino acids: CASRVEVLGEKLFF.

This sequence joins TRBV28 and TRBJ1-2; 7 nucleotides line up with TRBD1. The J segment lost 2 bases and the V segment lost 3 bases, leaving 3 bases of the junction unmatched. The CDR3 contains 14 residues. Per the germline V gene, CDR1 is MDHEN and CDR2 is SYDVKM. DNA for the CDR3: TGTGCCAGCAGTTTGGTACAGGGGAACTATGGCTACACCTTC. It yields the protein CASSLVQGNYGYTF.

There are a few counts of this clone. The V call is TRBV29-1, the J call TRBJ2-5; unclear D gene. With 7 bases removed from V and 2 bases from J, the gap between germline ends came to 14 bases. Germline CDR1 SQVTM, CDR2 ANQGSEA. CDR3 length equals 13 residues. The CDR3 sequence: CSAQWNLQETQYF. Here the CDR3 DNA reads TGCAGCGCGCAGTGGAACCTTCAAGAGACCCAGTACTTC.